This T cell receptor beta chain was profiled in a study of T cell responses to AZD1222 COVID-19 vaccine. The CDR3 covers 14 residues. Germline CDR1 SGHKS, CDR2 YYEKEE (reference sequence). Deletions cut 1 base from V and 4 bases from J, with 11 bases between. Here immunoSEQ multiplex PCR was the method, and the copy in TCRdb shows in-frame clones only, minus some. The sample carries around 86,000 clones, about 90% recorded once. The chain joins TRBV5-5 to TRBJ2-5; D is uncertain. This receptor was obtained from an adult in good health. Sequencing used peripheral blood, obtained on day 0 of AZD1222 vaccination. The CDR3 coding sequence is TGTGCCAGCAGCTTGTCGGGTCCACCAGAGACCCAGTACTTC. This gives the protein CASSLSGPPETQYF.